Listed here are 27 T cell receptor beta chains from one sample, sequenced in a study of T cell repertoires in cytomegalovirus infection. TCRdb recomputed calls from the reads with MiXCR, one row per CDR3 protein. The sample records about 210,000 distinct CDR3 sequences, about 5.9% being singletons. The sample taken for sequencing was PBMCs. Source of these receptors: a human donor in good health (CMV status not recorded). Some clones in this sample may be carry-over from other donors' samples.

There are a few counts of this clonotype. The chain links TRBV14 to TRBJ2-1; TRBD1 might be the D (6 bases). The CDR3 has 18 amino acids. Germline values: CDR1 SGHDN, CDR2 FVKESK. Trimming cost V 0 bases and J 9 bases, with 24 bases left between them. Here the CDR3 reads CASSQDRGRGVRRGEQFF. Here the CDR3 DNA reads TGTGCCAGCAGCCAAGATCGGGGCAGGGGTGTAAGAAGGGGTGAGCAGTTCTTC. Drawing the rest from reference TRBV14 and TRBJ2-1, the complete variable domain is EAGVTQFPSHSVIEKGQTVTLRCDPISGHDNLYWYRRVMGKEIKFLLHFVKESKQDESGMPNNRFLAERTGGTYSTLKVQPAELEDSGVYFCASSQDRGRGVRRGEQFFGPGTRLTVL.

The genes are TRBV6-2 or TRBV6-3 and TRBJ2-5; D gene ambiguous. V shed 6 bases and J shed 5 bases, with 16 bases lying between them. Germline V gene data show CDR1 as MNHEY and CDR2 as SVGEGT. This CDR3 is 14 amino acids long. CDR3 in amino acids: CASSLPDSPETQYF. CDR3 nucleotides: TGTGCCAGCAGCCTTCCAGACTCGCCGGAGACCCAGTACTTC.

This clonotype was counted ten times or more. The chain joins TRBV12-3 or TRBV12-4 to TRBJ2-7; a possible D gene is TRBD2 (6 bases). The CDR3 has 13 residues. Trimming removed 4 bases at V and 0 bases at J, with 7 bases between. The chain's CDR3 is CASSWRGSYEQYF. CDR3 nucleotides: TGTGCCAGCAGTTGGAGGGGCTCCTACGAGCAGTACTTC.

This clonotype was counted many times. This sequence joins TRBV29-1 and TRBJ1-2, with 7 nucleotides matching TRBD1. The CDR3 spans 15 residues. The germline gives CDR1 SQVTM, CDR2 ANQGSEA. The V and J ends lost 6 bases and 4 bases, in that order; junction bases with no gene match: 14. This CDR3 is CSVTLGDSSTYGYTF. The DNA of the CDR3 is TGCAGCGTGACCCTAGGGGACAGCTCCACCTATGGCTACACCTTC.

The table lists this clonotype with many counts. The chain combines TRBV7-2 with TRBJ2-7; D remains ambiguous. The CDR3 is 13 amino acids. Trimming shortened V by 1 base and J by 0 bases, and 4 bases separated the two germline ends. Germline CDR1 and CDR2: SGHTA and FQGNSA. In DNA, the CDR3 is TGTGCCAGCAGCTTAGGCTACTCCTACGAGCAGTACTTC. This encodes CASSLGYSYEQYF.

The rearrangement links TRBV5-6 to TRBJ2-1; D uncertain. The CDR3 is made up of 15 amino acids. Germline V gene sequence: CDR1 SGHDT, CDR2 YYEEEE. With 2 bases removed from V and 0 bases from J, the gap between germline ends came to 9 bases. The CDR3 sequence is CASSLPTNSYNEQFF. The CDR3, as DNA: TGTGCCAGCAGCTTACCTACTAACTCCTACAATGAGCAGTTCTTC.

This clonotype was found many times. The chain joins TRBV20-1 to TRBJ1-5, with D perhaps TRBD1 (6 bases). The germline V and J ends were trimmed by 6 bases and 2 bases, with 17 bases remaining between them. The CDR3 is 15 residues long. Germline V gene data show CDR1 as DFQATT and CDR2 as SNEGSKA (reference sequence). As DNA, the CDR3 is TGCAGTGCACATCTAGGGGGATGGGGCAATCAGCCCCAGCATTTT. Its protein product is CSAHLGGWGNQPQHF.

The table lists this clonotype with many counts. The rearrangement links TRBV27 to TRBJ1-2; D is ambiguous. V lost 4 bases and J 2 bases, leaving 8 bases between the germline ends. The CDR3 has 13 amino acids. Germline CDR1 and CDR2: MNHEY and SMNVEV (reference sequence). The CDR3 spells CASSSRGNYGYTF. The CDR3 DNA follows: TGTGCCAGCAGTTCTCGAGGGAACTATGGCTACACCTTC.

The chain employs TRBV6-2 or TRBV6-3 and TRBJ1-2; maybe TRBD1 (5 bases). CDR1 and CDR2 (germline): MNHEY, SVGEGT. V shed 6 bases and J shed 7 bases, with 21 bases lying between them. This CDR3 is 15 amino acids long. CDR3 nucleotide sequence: TGTGCCAGCAGGCCACCCGGGACTCGGCGGAGTGGCTACACCTTC. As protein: CASRPPGTRRSGYTF.

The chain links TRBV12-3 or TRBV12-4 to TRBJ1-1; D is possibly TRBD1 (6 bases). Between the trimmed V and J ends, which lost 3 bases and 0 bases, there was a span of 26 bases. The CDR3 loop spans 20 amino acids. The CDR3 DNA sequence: TGTGCCAGCAGTTTCGCCAGGGGAAATTCCCAAGGGTACATGAACACTGAAGCTTTCTTT. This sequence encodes CASSFARGNSQGYMNTEAFF.

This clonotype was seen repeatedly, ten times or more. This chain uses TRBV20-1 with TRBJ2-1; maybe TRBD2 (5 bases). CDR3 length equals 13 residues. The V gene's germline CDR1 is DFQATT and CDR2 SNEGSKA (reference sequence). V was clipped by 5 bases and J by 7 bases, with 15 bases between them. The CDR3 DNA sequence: TGCAGTGCTGAAATACTACTAGGGAATGAGCAGTTCTTC. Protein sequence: CSAEILLGNEQFF.

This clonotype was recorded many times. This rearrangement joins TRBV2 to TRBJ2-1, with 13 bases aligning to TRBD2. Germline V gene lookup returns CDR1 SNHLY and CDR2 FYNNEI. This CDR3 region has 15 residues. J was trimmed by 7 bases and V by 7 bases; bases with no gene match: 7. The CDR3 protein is CASTSGTSGTNEQFF. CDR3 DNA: TGTGCCAGCACCTCCGGGACTAGCGGGACTAATGAGCAGTTCTTC.

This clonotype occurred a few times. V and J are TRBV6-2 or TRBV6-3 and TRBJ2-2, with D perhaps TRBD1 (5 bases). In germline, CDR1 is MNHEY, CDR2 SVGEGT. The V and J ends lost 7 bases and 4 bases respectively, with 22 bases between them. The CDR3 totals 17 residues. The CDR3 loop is CASKGWQGMLSTGELFF. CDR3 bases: TGTGCCAGCAAGGGATGGCAGGGAATGTTAAGCACCGGGGAGCTGTTTTTT.

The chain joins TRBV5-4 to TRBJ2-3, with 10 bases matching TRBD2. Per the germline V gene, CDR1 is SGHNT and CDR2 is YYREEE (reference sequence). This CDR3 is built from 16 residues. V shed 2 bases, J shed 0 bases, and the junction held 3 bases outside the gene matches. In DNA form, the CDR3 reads TGTGCCAGCAGCTTTAGAGCGGGGGGGAGCACAGATACGCAGTATTTT. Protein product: CASSFRAGGSTDTQYF.

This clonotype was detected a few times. The CDR3 is CASSQIPTGVNTEAFF. The CDR3, as DNA: TGTGCCAGCAGCCAAATACCCACAGGGGTGAACACTGAAGCTTTCTTT. This rearrangement joins TRBV3-1 to TRBJ1-1; 7 bases align to TRBD1. Trimming cost V 2 bases and J 0 bases; bases outside gene matches: 6. The CDR3 runs to 16 residues. Looked up from germline, CDR1 is LGHDT and CDR2 is YNNKEL (reference sequence).

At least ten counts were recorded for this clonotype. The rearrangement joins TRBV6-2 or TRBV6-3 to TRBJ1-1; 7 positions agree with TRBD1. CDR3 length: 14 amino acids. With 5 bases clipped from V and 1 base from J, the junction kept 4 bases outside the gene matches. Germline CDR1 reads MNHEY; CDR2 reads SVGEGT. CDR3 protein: CASSTHRGNTEAFF. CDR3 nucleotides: TGTGCCAGCAGTACCCACAGGGGGAACACTGAAGCTTTCTTT.

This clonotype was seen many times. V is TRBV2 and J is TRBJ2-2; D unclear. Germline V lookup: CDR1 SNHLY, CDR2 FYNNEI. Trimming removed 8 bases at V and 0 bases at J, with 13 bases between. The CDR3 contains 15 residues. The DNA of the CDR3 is TGTGCCAGCGGTCTTAACCGAGCGAACACCGGGGAGCTGTTTTTT. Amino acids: CASGLNRANTGELFF.

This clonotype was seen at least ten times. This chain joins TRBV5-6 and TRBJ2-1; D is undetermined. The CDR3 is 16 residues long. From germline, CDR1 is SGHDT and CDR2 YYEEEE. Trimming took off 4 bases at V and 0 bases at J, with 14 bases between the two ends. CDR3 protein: CASSETLVGSYNEQFF. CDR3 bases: TGTGCCAGCAGCGAGACGCTAGTGGGCTCCTACAATGAGCAGTTCTTC.

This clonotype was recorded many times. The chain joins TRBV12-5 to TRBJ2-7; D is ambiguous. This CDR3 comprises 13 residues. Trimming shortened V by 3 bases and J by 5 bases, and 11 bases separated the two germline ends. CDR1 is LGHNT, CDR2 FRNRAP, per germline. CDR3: CASGFRLTDEQYF. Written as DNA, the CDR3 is TGTGCTAGTGGTTTCCGATTGACCGACGAGCAGTACTTC.

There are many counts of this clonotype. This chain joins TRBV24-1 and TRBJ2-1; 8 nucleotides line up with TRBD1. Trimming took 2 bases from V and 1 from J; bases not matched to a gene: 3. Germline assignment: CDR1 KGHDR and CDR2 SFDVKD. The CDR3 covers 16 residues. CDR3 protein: CATSDSTGGSYNEQFF. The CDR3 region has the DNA TGTGCCACCAGTGATTCTACAGGGGGTTCCTACAATGAGCAGTTCTTC.

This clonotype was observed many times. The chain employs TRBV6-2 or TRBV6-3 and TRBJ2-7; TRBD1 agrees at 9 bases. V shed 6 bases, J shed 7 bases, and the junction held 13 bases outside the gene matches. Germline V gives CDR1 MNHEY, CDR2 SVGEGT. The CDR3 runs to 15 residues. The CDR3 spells CASRYKTGGPGEQYF. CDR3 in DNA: TGTGCCAGCAGGTATAAAACAGGGGGCCCAGGAGAGCAGTACTTC.

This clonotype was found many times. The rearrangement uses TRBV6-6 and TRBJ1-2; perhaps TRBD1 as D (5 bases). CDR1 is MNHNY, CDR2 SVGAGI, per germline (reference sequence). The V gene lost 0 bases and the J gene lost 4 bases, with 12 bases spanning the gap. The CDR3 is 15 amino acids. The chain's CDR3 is CASSYSKVGGYGYTF. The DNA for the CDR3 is TGTGCCAGCAGTTACTCGAAAGTCGGGGGCTATGGCTACACCTTC.

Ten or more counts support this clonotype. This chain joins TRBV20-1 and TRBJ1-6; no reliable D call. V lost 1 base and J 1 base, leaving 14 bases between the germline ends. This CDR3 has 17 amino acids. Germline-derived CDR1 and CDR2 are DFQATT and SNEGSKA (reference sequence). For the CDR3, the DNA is TGCAGTGCTAGAGTAAAGACGGGCGGTTCCTATAATTCACCCCTCCACTTT. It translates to CSARVKTGGSYNSPLHF.

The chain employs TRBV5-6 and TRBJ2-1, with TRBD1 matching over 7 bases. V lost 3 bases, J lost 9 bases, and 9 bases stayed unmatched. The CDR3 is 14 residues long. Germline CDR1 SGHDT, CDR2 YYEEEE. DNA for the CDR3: TGTGCCAGCAGCTCCGACACAGGGGTTGGTGAGCAGTTCTTC. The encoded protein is CASSSDTGVGEQFF.

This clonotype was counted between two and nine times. CDR3 loop: CSAPAGGYGYTF. The DNA of the CDR3 is TGCAGTGCTCCCGCCGGGGGGTATGGCTACACCTTC. This chain uses TRBV20-1 with TRBJ1-2; maybe TRBD1 (5 bases). There are 12 residues in the CDR3. The ends were cut back, 5 bases at V and 5 bases at J, with 12 bases in the middle. Looked up from germline, CDR1 is DFQATT and CDR2 is SNEGSKA (reference sequence).

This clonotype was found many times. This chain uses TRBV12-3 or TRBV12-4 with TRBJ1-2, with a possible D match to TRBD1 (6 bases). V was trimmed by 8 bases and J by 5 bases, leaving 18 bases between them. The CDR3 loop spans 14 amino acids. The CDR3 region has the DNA TGTGCCAGCCTCCAAGCGGGGGCGGGGTATGGCTACACCTTC. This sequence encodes CASLQAGAGYGYTF.

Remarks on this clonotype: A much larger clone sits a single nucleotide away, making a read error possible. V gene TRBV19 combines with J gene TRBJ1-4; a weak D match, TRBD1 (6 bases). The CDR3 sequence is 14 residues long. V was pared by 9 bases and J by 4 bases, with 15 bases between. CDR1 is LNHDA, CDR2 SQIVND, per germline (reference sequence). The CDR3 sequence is CARSRTVNNEKLFF. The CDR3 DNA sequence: TGTGCCAGAAGCCGGACAGTAAATAATGAAAAACTGTTTTTT.